This T cell receptor beta chain was recorded in a study of T-cell memory formation after mild COVID-19. Study-level results: Detection of some responders pre-infection suggested pre-existing cross-reactive memory T cells participated. Clones that contracted from day 15 to 85 had balanced CD4/CD8; later expanders were CD4+ biased.

There are many counts of this clonotype. Its antigen is not known. TCRdb re-called the 5' RACE reads with MiXCR, one entry per CDR3 protein. The sample has 300,000 to 350,000 distinct CDR3 sequences, roughly an eighth seen once; the top ten hold roughly 23%. Germline assignment: CDR1 SGHRS and CDR2 YFSETQ. With 0 bases removed from V and 5 bases from J, the gap between germline ends came to 9 bases. The CDR3 is 14 amino acids. The sequence was collected from a man aged 18 to 35 who had mild COVID-19 (a few samples of this study predate the infection). Cell type and time point are not known. The chain couples TRBV5-1 to TRBJ2-1; D possibly corresponds to TRBD1 (5 bases). Sequenced sample: PBMCs or a T cell subset sorted from them (not recorded which). CDR3 nucleotides: TGCGCCAGCAGCTTGGCCTCGACAGACAATGAGCAGTTCTTC. Its translation is CASSLASTDNEQFF.